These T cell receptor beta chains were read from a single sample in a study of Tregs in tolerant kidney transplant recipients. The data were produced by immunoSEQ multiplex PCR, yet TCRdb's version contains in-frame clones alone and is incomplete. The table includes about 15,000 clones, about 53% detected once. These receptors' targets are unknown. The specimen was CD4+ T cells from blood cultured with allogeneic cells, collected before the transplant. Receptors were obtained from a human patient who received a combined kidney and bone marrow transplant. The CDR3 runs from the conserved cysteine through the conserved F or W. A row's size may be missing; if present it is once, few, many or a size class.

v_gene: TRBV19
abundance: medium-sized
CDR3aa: CASTMGSGDHYGYTF

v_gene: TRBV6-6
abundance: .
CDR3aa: CASSRAGAREKLFF

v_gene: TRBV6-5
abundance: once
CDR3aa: CASSGLAGGLNEQYF

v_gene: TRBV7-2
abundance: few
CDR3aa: CASTVRRAKGNYNEQFF

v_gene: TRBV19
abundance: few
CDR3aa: CASSWRQAAGSSYNEQFF

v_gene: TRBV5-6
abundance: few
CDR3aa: CASSPWTGRRAFF

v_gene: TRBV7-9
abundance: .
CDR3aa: CASSLQGAREQYF

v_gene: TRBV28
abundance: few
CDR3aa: CASTRQGYEQYF

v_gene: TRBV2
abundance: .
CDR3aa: CASRSGTGIPNQPQHF

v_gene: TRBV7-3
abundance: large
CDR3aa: CASSLNQISGANVLTF

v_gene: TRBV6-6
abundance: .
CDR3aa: CASSPFSGYEQYF

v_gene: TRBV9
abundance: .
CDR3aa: CASSVSDRDGQPQHF

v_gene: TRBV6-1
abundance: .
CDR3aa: CASTRGGGDGYTF

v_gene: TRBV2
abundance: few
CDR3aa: CASTAGNTIYF

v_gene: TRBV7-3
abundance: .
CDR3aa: CASSVRGADIQYF

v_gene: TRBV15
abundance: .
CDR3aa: CATSRDRWGGYEQYF

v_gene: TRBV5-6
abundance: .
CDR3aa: CASTKRGQLETQYF

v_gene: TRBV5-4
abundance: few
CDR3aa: CASSLGIGQGQETQYF

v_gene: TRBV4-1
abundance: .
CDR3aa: CASSPRDRVDGYTF

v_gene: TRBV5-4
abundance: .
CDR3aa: CASSLAGMKETQYF

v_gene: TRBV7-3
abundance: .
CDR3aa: CASSLSAGAYTGELFF

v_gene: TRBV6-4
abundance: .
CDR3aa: CASSPGVEQYF

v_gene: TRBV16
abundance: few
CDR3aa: CASSQSSSNQPQHF

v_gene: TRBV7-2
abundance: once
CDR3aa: CASSSGGEQYF

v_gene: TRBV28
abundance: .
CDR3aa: CASSWPGYGYTF

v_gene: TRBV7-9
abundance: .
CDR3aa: CASTPGTGYQGLFEQYF

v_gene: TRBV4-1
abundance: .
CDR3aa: CASSQDPRAREETQYF

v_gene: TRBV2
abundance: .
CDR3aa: CASSEWATKRYGYTF

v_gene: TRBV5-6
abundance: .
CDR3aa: CASSLYFAAENYGYTF

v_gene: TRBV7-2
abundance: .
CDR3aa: CASRGQGLINVAFF

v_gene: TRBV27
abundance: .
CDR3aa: CASSPQWGEVAEAFF

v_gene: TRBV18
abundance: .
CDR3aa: CASSPDRAYNEQFF

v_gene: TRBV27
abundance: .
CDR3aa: CASSVRDSYNEQFF

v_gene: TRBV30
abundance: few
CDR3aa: CAWRPPGSTDTQYF

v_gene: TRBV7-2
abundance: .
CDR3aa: CASSLDRGSGNTIYF

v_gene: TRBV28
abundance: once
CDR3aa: CASGDRVTDTQYF

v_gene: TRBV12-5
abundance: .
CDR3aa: CASGLHIQTQYF

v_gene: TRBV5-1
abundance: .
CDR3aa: CASSPRTSGGLAETQYF

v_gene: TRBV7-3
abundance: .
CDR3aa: CASSPGQRNNEQFF

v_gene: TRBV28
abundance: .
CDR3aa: CASASDRSSTDTQYF

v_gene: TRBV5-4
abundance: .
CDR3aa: CASSLRTGGVETQYF

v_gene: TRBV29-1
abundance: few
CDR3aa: CSVRTGGETQYF

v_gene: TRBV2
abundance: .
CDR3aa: CASNIYRGGNTEAFF

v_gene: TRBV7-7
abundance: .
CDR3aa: CASSPLQSYNEQFF

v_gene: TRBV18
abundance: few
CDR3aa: CASSPNLAGTYEQYF